A selection of T cell receptor beta chains follows, all from one sample in a study of control samples from healthy donors and cancer patients. Sequencing used immunoSEQ multiplex PCR; TCRdb keeps in-frame clones, though not all of them. The sample lists 40,000 to 60,000 clones, roughly 87% occurring once. Sequencing was performed on PBMCs. These receptors were obtained from a man between 60 and 75 years old with head and neck cancer. Each CDR3 is given with its conserved first and last residue. Fields, in order: V gene, D gene, J gene, CDR3 protein. D genes are given only for firm matches.

V: TRBV5-1
D: TRBD2
J: TRBJ2-1
CDR3: CASSIAGGPYNEQFF

V: TRBV5-4
D: TRBD1
J: TRBJ2-2
CDR3: CASSKGASNTGELFF

V: TRBV5-4
D: .
J: TRBJ2-3
CDR3: CASSLGVAGAGDTQYF

V: TRBV5-1
D: TRBD1
J: TRBJ2-5
CDR3: CASMQTGQAGFKTQYF

V: TRBV6-2/TRBV6-3
D: .
J: TRBJ1-1
CDR3: CASSKARSEAFF

V: TRBV9
D: .
J: TRBJ1-5
CDR3: CASSVGQNVNQPQHF

V: TRBV29-1
D: TRBD2
J: TRBJ2-1
CDR3: CSVGRDNSGTSYNEQFF

V: TRBV28
D: .
J: TRBJ2-5
CDR3: CASSQGETQYF

V: TRBV29-1
D: TRBD1
J: TRBJ1-1
CDR3: CSVAGQANTEAFF

V: TRBV5-1
D: .
J: TRBJ1-1
CDR3: CASSPIGRDSAFF

V: TRBV6-2/TRBV6-3
D: .
J: TRBJ1-3
CDR3: CASSARISGNTIYF

V: TRBV15
D: .
J: TRBJ2-2
CDR3: CATSRVRGGLAGELFF

V: TRBV7-2
D: TRBD1
J: TRBJ1-5
CDR3: CASSQRQGMNQPQHF

V: TRBV4-2
D: .
J: TRBJ1-4
CDR3: CASSPTLSQLPTNEKLFF

V: TRBV19
D: .
J: TRBJ1-5
CDR3: CASSILGNQPQHF

V: TRBV19
D: TRBD2
J: TRBJ2-1
CDR3: CASSILASGDEQFF

V: TRBV18
D: .
J: TRBJ1-1
CDR3: CASSLSRAGENTEAFF

V: TRBV7-3
D: .
J: TRBJ2-3
CDR3: CASSPAVGGDTQYF

V: TRBV12-3/TRBV12-4
D: .
J: TRBJ1-5
CDR3: CASSYTDDQPQHF

V: TRBV5-4
D: .
J: TRBJ2-2
CDR3: CASSLRSTLNTGELFF

V: TRBV6-4
D: .
J: TRBJ2-5
CDR3: CAFLVEGAPLETQYF

V: TRBV2
D: .
J: TRBJ2-7
CDR3: CASRGAPSYEQYF

V: TRBV7-3
D: .
J: TRBJ2-3
CDR3: CASSPRGTDTQYF

V: TRBV5-6
D: .
J: TRBJ1-4
CDR3: CASSFREAGEKLFF

V: TRBV20-1
D: .
J: TRBJ2-3
CDR3: CSADSTDTQYF

V: TRBV30
D: .
J: TRBJ2-3
CDR3: CAWSGITRTDTQYF

V: TRBV7-3
D: TRBD2
J: TRBJ2-1
CDR3: CASSLITSGNDEQFF

V: TRBV5-1
D: TRBD2
J: TRBJ2-7
CDR3: CASSLGTGGHYEQYF